The next 5 T cell receptor beta chains were all read from a single sample in a study of radiotherapy plus CTLA-4 blockade in lung cancer. The data were produced by immunoSEQ multiplex PCR, yet TCRdb's version contains in-frame clones alone and is incomplete. Of 40,000 to 50,000 clones listed, 82% are singletons. Sample: peripheral blood, taken from a patient treated with radiotherapy plus ipilimumab. The receptors stem from a human donor with non-small cell lung cancer who had stable disease on radiotherapy plus ipilimumab.

J is TRBJ2-1 and V is TRBV7-9; 10 bases align to TRBD2. The germline CDR1 and CDR2 sequences are SEHNR and FQNEAQ (reference sequence). The CDR3 sequence is 16 residues long. V was clipped by 5 bases and J by 9 bases; unmatched bases: 13. CDR3 protein: CASSRPRAGGHSEQFF. For the CDR3, the DNA is TGTGCCAGCAGCAGGCCGAGAGCGGGAGGGCACAGTGAGCAGTTCTTC. Full variable domain (missing parts from reference TRBV7-9 and TRBJ2-1): DTGVSQNPRHKITKRGQNVTFRCDPISEHNRLYWYRQTLGQGPEFLTYFQNEAQLEKSRLLSDRFSAERPKGSFSTLEIQRTEQGDSAMYLCASSRPRAGGHSEQFFGPGTRLTVL.

This chain uses TRBV5-1 with TRBJ2-1; 12 bases align to TRBD2. The CDR3 loop spans 14 amino acids. CDR1 is SGHRS, CDR2 YFSETQ, per germline. V lost 0 bases, J lost 14 bases, and 6 bases stayed unmatched. The CDR3 DNA sequence: TGCGCCAGCAGCTTGGGACTAGCGGGAGATTATGAGTTCTTC. Translated: CASSLGLAGDYEFF. Drawing the rest from reference TRBV5-1 and TRBJ2-1, the complete variable domain is KAGVTQTPRYLIKTRGQQVTLSCSPISGHRSVSWYQQTPGQGLQFLFEYFSETQRNKGNFPGRFSGRQFSNSRSEMNVSTLELGDSALYLCASSLGLAGDYEFFGPGTRLTVL.

V usage is TRBV6-1 and J usage is TRBJ2-7, with D possibly TRBD2 on 6 matching bases. The CDR3 has 14 amino acids. Trimming pared 6 bases from V and 2 bases from J, leaving 14 bases between. From germline, CDR1 is MNHNS and CDR2 SASEGT. In nucleotides, the CDR3 is TGTGCCAGCAGGTGGAGTGGCGGGACCTACGAGCAGTACTTC. This encodes CASRWSGGTYEQYF.

The chain is built from TRBV28 and TRBJ1-2; 11 nucleotides align to TRBD1. The V gene's germline CDR1 is MDHEN and CDR2 SYDVKM. Trimming took 6 bases from V and 5 from J; bases not matched to a gene: 14. There are 17 residues in the CDR3. In DNA, the CDR3 is TGTGCCAGCAGATCCGGGACAGGGGGACGGGCACGATATGGCTACACCTTC. Encoded protein: CASRSGTGGRARYGYTF.

The chain recombines TRBV19 with TRBJ2-7; 12 bases line up with TRBD2. CDR1 is LNHDA, CDR2 SQIVND, per germline (reference sequence). This CDR3 spans 15 amino acids. Trimming took 4 bases from V and 5 from J; bases not matched to a gene: 6. CDR3 amino acids: CASSSQGLAGNEQYF. In DNA form, the CDR3 reads TGTGCCAGTAGTAGCCAGGGACTAGCGGGCAACGAGCAGTACTTC.